This T cell receptor beta chain was recovered during a study of blood T cells in healthy people across ages. Looked up from germline, CDR1 is SNHLY and CDR2 is FYNNEI. The CDR3 consists of 13 residues. Primed by a sample-barcoded 5' primer and a J-beta primer mix, a second PCR proceeded for roughly 6 to 12 cycles. Each cDNA was tagged by a template-switch adaptor containing 12 random nucleotides. Researchers report that each sample yielded at least 3 million CDR3-containing paired-end reads. Using its own MiXCR run on the 5' RACE reads, TCRdb lists one record per CDR3 protein. The sample shows about 1,600,000 distinct CDR3 sequences, roughly 45% of them seen only once.

The source of this sequence is a woman under 30 in good health. The V call is TRBV2, the J call TRBJ2-4; D perhaps matches TRBD2 (6 bases). Judging by the DNA end, TRBJ2-7 fits better; the J call may be wrong. Specimen: blood. CDR3 sequence (DNA): TGTGCCAGCAGTGACGGGAGTAACTACGAGCAGTACTTC. Translated, it gives CASSDGSNYEQYF.